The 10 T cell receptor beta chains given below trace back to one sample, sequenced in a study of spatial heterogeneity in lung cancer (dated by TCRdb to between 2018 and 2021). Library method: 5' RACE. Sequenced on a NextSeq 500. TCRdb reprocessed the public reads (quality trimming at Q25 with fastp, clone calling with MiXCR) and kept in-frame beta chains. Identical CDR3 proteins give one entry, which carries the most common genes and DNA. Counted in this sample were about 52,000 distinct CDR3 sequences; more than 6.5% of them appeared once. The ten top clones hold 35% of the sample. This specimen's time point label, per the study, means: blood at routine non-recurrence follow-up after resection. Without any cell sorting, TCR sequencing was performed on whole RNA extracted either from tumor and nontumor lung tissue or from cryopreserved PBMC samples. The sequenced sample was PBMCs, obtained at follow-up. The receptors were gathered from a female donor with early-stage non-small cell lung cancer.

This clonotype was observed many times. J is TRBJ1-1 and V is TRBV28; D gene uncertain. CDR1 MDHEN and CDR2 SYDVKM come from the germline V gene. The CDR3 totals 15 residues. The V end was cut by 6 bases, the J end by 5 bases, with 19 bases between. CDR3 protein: CASSLASPRGTEAFF. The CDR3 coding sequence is TGTGCCAGCAGCCTGGCCTCTCCTAGAGGTACTGAAGCTTTCTTT. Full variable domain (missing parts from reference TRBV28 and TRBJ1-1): DVKVTQSSRYLVKRTGEKVFLECVQDMDHENMFWYRQDPGLGLRLIYFSYDVKMKEKGDIPEGYSVSREKKERFSLILESASTNQTSMYLCASSLASPRGTEAFFGQGTRLTVV.

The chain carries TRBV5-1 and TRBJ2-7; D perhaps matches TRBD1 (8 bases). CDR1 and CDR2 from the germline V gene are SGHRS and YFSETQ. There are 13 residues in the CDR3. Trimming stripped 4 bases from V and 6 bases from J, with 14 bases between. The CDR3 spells CASSPGGGGEQYF. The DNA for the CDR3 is TGCGCCAGCAGCCCAGGGGGCGGGGGCGAGCAGTACTTC. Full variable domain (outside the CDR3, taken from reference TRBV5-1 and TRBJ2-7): KAGVTQTPRYLIKTRGQQVTLSCSPISGHRSVSWYQQTPGQGLQFLFEYFSETQRNKGNFPGRFSGRQFSNSRSEMNVSTLELGDSALYLCASSPGGGGEQYFGPGTRLTVT.

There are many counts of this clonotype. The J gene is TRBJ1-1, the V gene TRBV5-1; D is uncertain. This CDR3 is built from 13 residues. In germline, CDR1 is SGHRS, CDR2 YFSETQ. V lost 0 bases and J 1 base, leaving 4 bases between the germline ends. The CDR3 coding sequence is TGCGCCAGCAGCTTGGAGGGGAACACTGAAGCTTTCTTT. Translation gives CASSLEGNTEAFF.

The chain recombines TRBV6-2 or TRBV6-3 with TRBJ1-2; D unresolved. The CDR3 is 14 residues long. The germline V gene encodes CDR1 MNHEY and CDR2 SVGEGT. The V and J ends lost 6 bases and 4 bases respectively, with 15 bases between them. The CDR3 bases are TGTGCCAGCAGCAACGCCGAGCCATTCTATGGCTACACCTTC. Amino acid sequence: CASSNAEPFYGYTF.

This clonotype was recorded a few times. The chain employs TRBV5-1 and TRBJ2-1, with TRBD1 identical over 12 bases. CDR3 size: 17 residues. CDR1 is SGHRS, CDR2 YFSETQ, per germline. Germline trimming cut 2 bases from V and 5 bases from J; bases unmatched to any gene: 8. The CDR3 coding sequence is TGCGCCAGCAGCTTAATTTCCGGGACAGGGGGCAACAATGAGCAGTTCTTC. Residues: CASSLISGTGGNNEQFF.

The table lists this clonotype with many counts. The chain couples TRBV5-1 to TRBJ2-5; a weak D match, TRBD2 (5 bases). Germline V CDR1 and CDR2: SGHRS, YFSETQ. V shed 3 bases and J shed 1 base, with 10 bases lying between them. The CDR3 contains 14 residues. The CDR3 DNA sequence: TGCGCCAGCAGCTCAAACAGCGGCCAAGAGACCCAGTACTTC. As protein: CASSSNSGQETQYF.

CDR3 residues: CASSLAGRSQETQYF. CDR3 nucleotide sequence: TGTGCCAGCAGCTTGGCGGGCAGATCCCAAGAGACCCAGTACTTC. This chain connects TRBV5-5 to TRBJ2-5; D is unresolved. The germline V gene encodes CDR1 SGHKS and CDR2 YYEKEE (reference sequence). This CDR3 is built from 15 residues. V shed 0 bases and J shed 1 base, with 10 bases lying between them. Filled out from reference TRBV5-5 and TRBJ2-5, the complete variable domain reads DAGVTQSPTHLIKTRGQQVTLRCSPISGHKSVSWYQQVLGQGPQFIFQYYEKEERGRGNFPDRFSARQFPNYSSELNVNALLLGDSALYLCASSLAGRSQETQYFGPGTRLLVL.

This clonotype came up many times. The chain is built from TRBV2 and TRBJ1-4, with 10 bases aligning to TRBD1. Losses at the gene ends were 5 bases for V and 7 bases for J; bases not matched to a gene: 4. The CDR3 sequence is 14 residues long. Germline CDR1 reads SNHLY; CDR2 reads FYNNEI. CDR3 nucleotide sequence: TGTGCCAGCAGTCAGGACAGGGGGTTTGAAAAACTGTTTTTT. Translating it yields CASSQDRGFEKLFF. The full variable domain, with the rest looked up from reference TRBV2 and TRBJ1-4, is EPEVTQTPSHQVTQMGQEVILRCVPISNHLYFYWYRQILGQKVEFLVSFYNNEISEKSEIFDDQFSVERPDGSNFTLKIRSTKLEDSAMYFCASSQDRGFEKLFFGSGTQLSVL.

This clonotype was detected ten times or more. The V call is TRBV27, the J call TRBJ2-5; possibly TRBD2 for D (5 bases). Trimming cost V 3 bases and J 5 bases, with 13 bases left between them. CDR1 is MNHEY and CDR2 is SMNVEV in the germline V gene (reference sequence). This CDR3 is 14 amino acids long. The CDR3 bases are TGTGCCAGCAGTTTGGGGTTCGGGATGGAGACCCAGTACTTC. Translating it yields CASSLGFGMETQYF.

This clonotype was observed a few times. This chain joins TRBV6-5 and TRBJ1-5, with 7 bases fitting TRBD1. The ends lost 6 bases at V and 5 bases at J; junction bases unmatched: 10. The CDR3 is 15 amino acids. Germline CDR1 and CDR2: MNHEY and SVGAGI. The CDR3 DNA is TGTGCCAGCAGCAAGGGGGGACAGAACTATCAGCCCCAGCATTTT. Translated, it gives CASSKGGQNYQPQHF.